One and the same sample provided the 11 T cell receptor beta chains below, sequenced in a study of cytomegalovirus exposure and HLA in healthy donors. In the PCR, 60 Vbeta and 13 Jbeta primers were used. Here immunoSEQ multiplex PCR was the method, and the copy in TCRdb shows in-frame clones only, minus some. The data contain around 120,000 clones, around two thirds of them singletons. Sequences were obtained from PBMCs. These receptors were taken from a woman aged 40-49 years in good health and CMV-seropositive.

The chain couples TRBV7-2 to TRBJ1-2, with 9 bases fitting TRBD1. Germline V gene sequence: CDR1 SGHTA, CDR2 FQGNSA. Losses at the gene ends were 5 bases for V and 4 bases for J; bases not matched to a gene: 2. The CDR3 loop spans 13 amino acids. This CDR3 is CASSTGGVYGYTF. The CDR3 DNA reads as TGTGCCAGCAGCACAGGGGGCGTCTATGGCTACACCTTC.

The gene calls are TRBV4-3 and TRBJ2-5, with TRBD1 matching 7 bases. CDR1 and CDR2 (germline): LGHNA, YSLEER. The V and J ends lost 0 bases and 4 bases, in that order; junction bases with no gene match: 8. This CDR3 has 16 residues. CDR3 residues: CASSQDGVGGRETQYF. DNA of the CDR3: TGCGCCAGCAGCCAAGACGGAGTAGGGGGCAGAGAGACCCAGTACTTC.

This clone was seen more than once but under ten times. The chain recombines TRBV7-2 with TRBJ1-2, with 8 bases that match TRBD1. CDR1 is SGHTA, CDR2 FQGNSA, per germline. The CDR3 totals 11 residues. The CDR3 reads CVIVRGHGYTF. The CDR3 region has the DNA TGTGTTATTGTCAGGGGGCATGGCTACACCTTC.

In this sample, this clone turned up once. The J gene is TRBJ1-3, the V gene TRBV18, with 9 bases that match TRBD1. The V segment lost 3 bases and the J segment 2 bases; nucleotides outside the gene matches: 8. Germline assignment: CDR1 KGHSH and CDR2 LQKENI. The CDR3 is 17 amino acids. CDR3 loop: CASSPNQRQGAGNTIYF. DNA for the CDR3: TGTGCCAGCTCACCGAACCAACGACAGGGGGCTGGAAACACCATATATTTT.

The chain couples TRBV29-1 to TRBJ2-1, with a possible D match to TRBD1 (7 bases). This CDR3 spans 17 amino acids. The germline V gene has CDR1 SQVTM and CDR2 ANQGSEA. The V end lost 3 bases, the J end lost 5 bases, and 23 bases lay between the germline ends. In DNA, the CDR3 is TGCAGCGTTGATGCGGACAGGAGGGGTGCAGAGGACAATGAGCAGTTCTTC. It is translated as CSVDADRRGAEDNEQFF.

The chain is built from TRBV27 and TRBJ1-2; 9 nucleotides match TRBD1. CDR1 MNHEY and CDR2 SMNVEV come from the germline V gene (reference sequence). The junction had 3 bases not matched to a gene; V was cut back by 3 bases and J by 4 bases. The CDR3 length is 14 residues. The CDR3 is CASSLGQGTYGYTF. The DNA of the CDR3 is TGTGCCAGCAGTTTGGGACAGGGAACCTATGGCTACACCTTC.

The chain uses TRBV5-4 and TRBJ1-1, with 7 bases matching TRBD1. J lost 4 bases, V lost 0 bases, and 6 bases had no gene match. This CDR3 has 15 residues. CDR1 and CDR2 (germline): SGHNT, YYREEE (reference sequence). The CDR3: CASSLEGARGTEAFF. The CDR3 DNA is TGTGCCAGCAGCTTGGAGGGGGCGAGGGGCACTGAAGCTTTCTTT.

This clone was seen more than once but under ten times. This rearrangement joins TRBV6-7 to TRBJ2-7; TRBD1 might be the D (6 bases). TRBV6-7 is reported as an ORF; its role is uncertain. This CDR3 region has 15 residues. V was cut by 2 bases and J by 5 bases, with 16 bases left in between. CDR3 sequence: CASSYATGSTDEQYF. In nucleotides, the CDR3 is TGTGCCAGCAGTTACGCGACAGGCAGCACAGACGAGCAGTACTTC.

This clone showed up just once. V gene TRBV7-4 combines with J gene TRBJ2-7; a weak D match, TRBD2 (5 bases). Between the trimmed V and J ends, which lost 3 bases and 11 bases, there was a span of 11 bases. CDR1 SGHVT and CDR2 SQSDAQ come from the germline V gene. This CDR3 is built from 11 residues. The CDR3 DNA sequence: TGTGCCAGCAGCTTTTACCCCGGGGAGTACTTC. Protein product: CASSFYPGEYF.

The chain recombines TRBV2 with TRBJ1-1; TRBD1 matches at 11 bases. The V gene's germline CDR1 is SNHLY and CDR2 FYNNEI. The V and J ends lost 6 bases and 5 bases, in that order; junction bases with no gene match: 11. The CDR3 runs to 16 residues. In DNA, the CDR3 is TGTGCCAGCAGCGGACAGGGGGCTAAGTCGGGGACTGAAGCTTTCTTT. This gives the protein CASSGQGAKSGTEAFF.

The genes are TRBV5-1 and TRBJ2-1, with 12 bases fitting TRBD2. From germline, CDR1 is SGHRS and CDR2 YFSETQ. The CDR3 runs to 18 residues. With V trimmed by 0 bases and J by 4 bases, 8 bases remained unmatched. This CDR3 reads CASSLARLAGGDYNEQFF. Written as DNA, the CDR3 is TGCGCCAGCAGCTTGGCTAGGCTAGCGGGGGGGGATTACAATGAGCAGTTCTTC.